This TCR beta chain was found in a study of blood T cell repertoires in COVID-19. Clones were sequenced by immunoSEQ multiplex PCR, and TCRdb holds only the in-frame ones, with some missing. The sample has around 140,000 clones, roughly four fifths seen once. Germline V lookup: CDR1 KGHSH, CDR2 LQKENI. Trimming removed 5 bases from V and 5 bases from J, with 9 bases in between. This CDR3 is built from 13 residues. This chain joins TRBV18 and TRBJ1-4; D call uncertain. The sequenced sample was peripheral blood. The sequence derives from a woman aged 80 or over with active or convalescent COVID-19. CDR3 sequence: CASSGGWNEKLFF. In DNA, the CDR3 is TGTGCCAGCTCAGGAGGGTGGAATGAAAAACTGTTTTTT.